These T cell receptor beta chains were read from a single sample in a study of blood T cell repertoires in COVID-19. Sequencing used immunoSEQ multiplex PCR; TCRdb keeps in-frame clones, though not all of them. The sample lists about 58,000 clones, approximately 90% occurring once. Sequencing was done on a sample of peripheral blood. Every receptor here comes from a woman in her sixties with active COVID-19. The CDR3 runs from the conserved cysteine through the conserved F or W. A D gene is named only where the DNA matches it firmly. Expanded clones get a size class; other rows say once, few or many, or leave the size out.

V gene,J gene,D gene,clone size,CDR3 protein,CDR3 DNA
TRBV6-1,TRBJ2-3,-,-,CASSESGAITDTQYF,TGTGCCAGCAGTGAATCAGGGGCAATCACAGATACGCAGTATTTT
TRBV28,TRBJ1-5,TRBD1,-,CASRSGPGQGGQPQHF,TGTGCCAGCAGGAGCGGACCGGGACAGGGAGGCCAGCCCCAGCATTTT
TRBV5-6,TRBJ1-4,-,once,CASSLGPNRVANEKLFF,TGTGCCAGCAGCTTGGGACCCAACAGGGTGGCTAATGAAAAACTGTTTTTT
TRBV7-8,TRBJ2-3,-,-,CASSLESRDWRTDTQYF,TGTGCCAGCAGCTTAGAAAGCCGGGACTGGCGCACAGATACGCAGTATTTT
TRBV15,TRBJ2-3,-,-,CATSRVRGIVTDTQYF,TGTGCCACCAGCAGAGTTCGGGGGATTGTAACAGATACGCAGTATTTT
TRBV9,TRBJ1-1,-,-,CASSVARGTEAFF,TGTGCCAGCAGCGTAGCCAGGGGCACTGAAGCTTTCTTT
TRBV25-1,TRBJ2-5,-,-,CATARVVQETQYF,TGTGCCACAGCGAGGGTGGTCCAAGAGACCCAGTACTTC
TRBV27,TRBJ2-3,-,-,CASSLAAGLTDTQYF,TGTGCCAGCAGTTTAGCGGCGGGCCTTACAGATACGCAGTATTTT
TRBV5-6,TRBJ2-2,-,once,CASSLADRLGELFF,TGTGCCAGCAGCTTAGCGGACCGGCTCGGGGAGCTGTTTTTT
TRBV10-2,TRBJ1-6,-,-,CASRARVSPLHF,TGCGCCAGCAGGGCCAGGGTGTCACCCCTCCACTTT
TRBV7-8,TRBJ2-2,-,-,CASSPWTDNTGELFF,TGTGCCAGCAGCCCATGGACAGATAACACCGGGGAGCTGTTTTTT
TRBV7-9,TRBJ2-7,TRBD1,-,CASSSRGRISYEQYF,TGTGCCAGCAGTTCCAGGGGGCGTATCTCCTACGAGCAGTACTTC
TRBV5-1,TRBJ2-2,TRBD2,-,CASSVSTSGGASTTGELFF,TGCGCCAGCAGCGTATCTACTAGCGGGGGAGCCTCAACCACCGGGGAGCTGTTTTTT
TRBV6-2/TRBV6-3,TRBJ2-1,TRBD1,once,CASSRQGSYNEQFF,TGTGCCAGCAGTAGACAGGGGTCCTACAATGAGCAGTTCTTC
TRBV9,TRBJ2-3,TRBD2,-,CASRAGGSTDTQYF,TGTGCCAGCAGGGCGGGAGGGTCCACAGATACGCAGTATTTT
TRBV7-9,TRBJ1-1,-,-,CASSLIGGMNTEAFF,TGTGCCAGCAGCTTAATTGGGGGGATGAACACTGAAGCTTTCTTT
TRBV20-1,TRBJ1-6,-,-,CSASTGGVYNSPLHF,TGCAGTGCTAGTACGGGGGGCGTCTATAATTCACCCCTCCACTTT
TRBV5-1,TRBJ2-1,TRBD2,-,CASSLDPQGTSGAEQFF,TGCGCCAGCAGCTTGGACCCTCAGGGGACTAGCGGGGCTGAGCAGTTCTTC
TRBV3-1/TRBV3-2,TRBJ1-3,-,-,CASSQASGIGGTIYF,TGTGCCAGCAGCCAAGCGTCAGGGATCGGGGGTACCATATATTTT
TRBV3-1/TRBV3-2,TRBJ2-3,TRBD2,-,CASSQDYAGGPRDTQYF,TGTGCCAGCAGCCAAGATTACGCGGGGGGGCCCAGAGATACGCAGTATTTT
TRBV28,TRBJ1-5,TRBD1,-,CASRGWGRGSDQPQHF,TGTGCCAGCAGGGGGTGGGGCAGGGGGTCCGATCAGCCCCAGCATTTT
TRBV9,TRBJ2-5,TRBD2,-,CASSVGGLAQETQYF,TGTGCCAGCAGCGTAGGGGGACTAGCTCAAGAGACCCAGTACTTC
TRBV7-2,TRBJ2-7,TRBD1,-,CASRSGTGVGEQYF,TGTGCCAGCAGATCCGGGACAGGGGTAGGTGAGCAGTACTTC
TRBV6-5,TRBJ1-5,-,-,CATYYRGTNQPQHF,TGTGCCACCTACTACCGGGGTACGAATCAGCCCCAGCATTTT
TRBV4-2,TRBJ2-5,TRBD2,-,CASSQDSSAGGRAETQYF,TGTGCCAGCAGCCAAGATTCCTCGGCGGGGGGTCGGGCAGAGACCCAGTACTTC
TRBV10-3,TRBJ1-1,-,-,CAIVERIDTEAFF,TGTGCCATCGTAGAGAGAATCGACACTGAAGCTTTCTTT
TRBV15,TRBJ1-1,-,-,CATSREGTSRVTEAFF,TGTGCCACCAGCAGAGAGGGGACATCGCGGGTCACTGAAGCTTTCTTT
TRBV15,TRBJ2-2,TRBD1,-,CATSRVGFRTGHTGELFF,TGTGCCACCAGCAGAGTAGGATTTCGGACAGGCCACACCGGGGAGCTGTTTTTT
TRBV2,TRBJ2-5,-,-,CASSDRELRFQETQYF,TGTGCCAGCAGTGATCGAGAACTGAGGTTTCAAGAGACCCAGTACTTC
TRBV2,TRBJ2-7,-,-,CASSYRVYEQYF,TGTGCCAGCAGTTACAGGGTCTACGAGCAGTACTTC
TRBV6-4,TRBJ1-6,-,-,CASKEDSYNSPLHF,TGTGCCAGCAAGGAGGACTCCTATAATTCACCCCTCCACTTT
TRBV18,TRBJ2-1,-,-,CASSHGGGAFKFF,TGTGCCAGCTCACATGGAGGGGGGGCGTTTAAGTTCTTC
TRBV9,TRBJ1-6,TRBD1,-,CASSVAPGQRADSPLHF,TGTGCCAGCAGCGTAGCCCCGGGACAGCGGGCGGATTCACCCCTCCACTTT
TRBV30,TRBJ2-2,TRBD2,-,CAWSVTVGFVSGGPSGELFF,TGTGCCTGGAGTGTAACGGTCGGTTTTGTAAGCGGGGGGCCGAGCGGGGAGCTGTTTTTT
TRBV6-2/TRBV6-3,TRBJ1-1,TRBD1,-,CASSYSAGTGDLLGTEAFF,TGTGCCAGCAGTTACTCCGCCGGGACAGGGGATCTCCTAGGAACTGAAGCTTTCTTT
TRBV9,TRBJ2-3,TRBD1,once,CASSFSQGVITDTQYF,TGTGCCAGCAGCTTCTCCCAGGGGGTTATCACAGATACGCAGTATTTT
TRBV19,TRBJ2-3,-,-,CASSPAGWGASTDTQYF,TGTGCCAGTAGTCCGGCGGGGTGGGGCGCGAGCACAGATACGCAGTATTTT
TRBV7-6,TRBJ1-1,TRBD1,-,CASSLKTGRGNTEAFF,TGTGCCAGCAGCTTAAAGACAGGGAGAGGGAACACTGAAGCTTTCTTT
TRBV20-1,TRBJ1-5,-,-,CSASHSNQPQHF,TGCAGTGCTAGTCATAGCAATCAGCCCCAGCATTTT
TRBV25-1,TRBJ1-2,TRBD1,-,CASSGPPGQTSNSRGYTF,TGTGCCAGCAGTGGTCCTCCGGGACAGACTTCAAATAGTAGAGGCTACACCTTC
TRBV3-1/TRBV3-2,TRBJ1-2,-,-,CASSPRQGLYRGYTF,TGTGCCAGCAGCCCTCGCCAGGGATTATATAGGGGCTACACCTTC
TRBV5-1,TRBJ1-5,TRBD1,few,CASRTGRDQPQHF,TGCGCCAGCCGGACAGGGAGGGATCAGCCCCAGCATTTT
TRBV19,TRBJ1-2,TRBD1,-,CASSPWDRGRPAYGYTF,TGTGCCAGTAGTCCGTGGGACAGGGGCCGGCCGGCCTATGGCTACACCTTC
TRBV28,TRBJ2-4,TRBD2,-,CASSLWGGDKNIQYF,TGTGCCAGCAGTTTATGGGGGGGGGACAAAAACATTCAGTACTTC
TRBV5-1,TRBJ2-7,-,-,CASSLEQASSYEQYF,TGCGCCAGCAGCTTGGAACAGGCATCCTCCTACGAGCAGTACTTC
TRBV18,TRBJ1-4,-,-,CASSPTTRGAWTNEKLFF,TGTGCCAGCTCACCAACAACTCGGGGGGCCTGGACTAATGAAAAACTGTTTTTT
TRBV19,TRBJ1-2,TRBD1,-,CASSPRDRLNYGYTF,TGTGCCAGTAGTCCGCGGGACAGACTTAACTATGGCTACACCTTC
TRBV4-2,TRBJ1-5,-,-,CASSSQGRGQPQHF,TGTGCCAGCAGCTCACAGGGCCGGGGTCAGCCCCAGCATTTT
TRBV18,TRBJ1-3,-,few,CASSPRTPLSGNTIYF,TGTGCCAGCTCACCACGGACACCACTCTCTGGAAACACCATATATTTT
TRBV7-2,TRBJ1-5,-,-,CASSLGGGGQPQHF,TGTGCCAGCAGCCTAGGGGGGGGAGGTCAGCCCCAGCATTTT
TRBV4-3,TRBJ1-6,-,-,CASSQDLADRSRNSPLHF,TGCGCCAGCAGCCAAGATCTCGCCGACAGGTCGCGCAATTCACCCCTCCACTTT
TRBV19,TRBJ2-1,-,-,CASTVELAPYNEQFF,TGTGCCAGTACCGTTGAGCTAGCCCCCTACAATGAGCAGTTCTTC
TRBV5-1,TRBJ1-1,TRBD1,once,CASSFLDRGYGEAFF,TGCGCCAGCAGCTTTTTGGACAGGGGCTATGGTGAAGCTTTCTTT